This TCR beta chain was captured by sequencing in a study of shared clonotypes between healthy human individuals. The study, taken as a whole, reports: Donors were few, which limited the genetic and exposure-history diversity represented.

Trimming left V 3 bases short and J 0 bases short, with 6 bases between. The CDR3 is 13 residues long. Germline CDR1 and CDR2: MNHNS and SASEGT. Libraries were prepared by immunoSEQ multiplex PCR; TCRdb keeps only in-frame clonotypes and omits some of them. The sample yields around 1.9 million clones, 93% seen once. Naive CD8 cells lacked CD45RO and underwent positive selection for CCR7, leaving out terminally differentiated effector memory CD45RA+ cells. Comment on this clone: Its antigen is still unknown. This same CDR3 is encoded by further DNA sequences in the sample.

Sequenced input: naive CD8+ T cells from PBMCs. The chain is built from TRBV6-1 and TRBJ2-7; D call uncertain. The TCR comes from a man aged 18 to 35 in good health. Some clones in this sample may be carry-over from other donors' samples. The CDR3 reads CASSENPSYEQYF. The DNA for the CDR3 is TGTGCCAGCAGTGAGAACCCCTCCTACGAGCAGTACTTC.